A single sample gave rise to the 2 T cell receptor beta chains below, sequenced in a study of blood T cell repertoires in COVID-19. This table comes from immunoSEQ multiplex PCR, and its TCRdb copy is limited to in-frame clones, with some not included. The sample lists about 240,000 clones; roughly 86% were seen once. The material sequenced was peripheral blood. These receptors were taken from a woman younger than 45 who had recovered from COVID-19.

The chain has TRBV5-4 and TRBJ2-3; 7 nucleotides match TRBD2. This CDR3 comprises 15 residues. J gave up 1 base and V 3 bases, and 5 bases lay outside the gene matches. The germline V gene encodes CDR1 SGHNT and CDR2 YYREEE (reference sequence). CDR3 nucleotide sequence: TGTGCCAGCAGCTCCGAACTAGCGCGCACAGATACGCAGTATTTT. Amino acid sequence: CASSSELARTDTQYF.

J is TRBJ2-3 and V is TRBV2, with D possibly matching TRBD2 (6 bases). Per germline, CDR1 SNHLY and CDR2 FYNNEI. This CDR3 has 13 amino acids. The germline V and J ends were trimmed by 7 bases and 0 bases, with 8 bases remaining between them. The CDR3 sequence: CASIGTSTDTQYF. CDR3 in DNA: TGTGCCAGCATCGGGACTAGCACAGATACGCAGTATTTT.